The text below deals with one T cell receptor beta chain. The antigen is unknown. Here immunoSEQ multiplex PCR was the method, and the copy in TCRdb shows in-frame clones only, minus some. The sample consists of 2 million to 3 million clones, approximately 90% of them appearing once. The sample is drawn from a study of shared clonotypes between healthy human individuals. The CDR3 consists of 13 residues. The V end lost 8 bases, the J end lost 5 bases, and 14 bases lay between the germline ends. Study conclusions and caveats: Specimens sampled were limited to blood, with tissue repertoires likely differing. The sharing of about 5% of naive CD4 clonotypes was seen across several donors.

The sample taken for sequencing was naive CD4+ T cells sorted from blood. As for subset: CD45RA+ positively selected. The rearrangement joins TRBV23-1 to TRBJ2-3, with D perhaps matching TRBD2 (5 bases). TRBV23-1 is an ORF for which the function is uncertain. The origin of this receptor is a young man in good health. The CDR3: CASPPGSGDTQYF. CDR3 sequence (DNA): TGCGCCAGCCCGCCTGGGAGCGGAGATACGCAGTATTTT.